This T cell receptor (beta chain) was identified during a study of control samples from healthy donors and cancer patients. The method was immunoSEQ multiplex PCR; TCRdb's version includes in-frame clones alone and lacks a portion of them. The sample lists some 140,000 clones; roughly 90% were seen once. Germline loops: CDR1 LNHDA, CDR2 SQIVND (reference sequence). The J segment lost 7 bases and the V segment lost 6 bases, leaving 9 bases of the junction unmatched. The CDR3 spans 16 residues. This TCR was sampled from a man between 45 and 60 years old with head and neck cancer. V is TRBV19 and J is TRBJ2-1; 13 nucleotides agree with TRBD2. The material sequenced was PBMCs. In DNA, the CDR3 is TGTGCCAGTAGGGAGTCACTAGCGGGGGGGTGGAATGAGCAGTTCTTC. It specifies CASRESLAGGWNEQFF.